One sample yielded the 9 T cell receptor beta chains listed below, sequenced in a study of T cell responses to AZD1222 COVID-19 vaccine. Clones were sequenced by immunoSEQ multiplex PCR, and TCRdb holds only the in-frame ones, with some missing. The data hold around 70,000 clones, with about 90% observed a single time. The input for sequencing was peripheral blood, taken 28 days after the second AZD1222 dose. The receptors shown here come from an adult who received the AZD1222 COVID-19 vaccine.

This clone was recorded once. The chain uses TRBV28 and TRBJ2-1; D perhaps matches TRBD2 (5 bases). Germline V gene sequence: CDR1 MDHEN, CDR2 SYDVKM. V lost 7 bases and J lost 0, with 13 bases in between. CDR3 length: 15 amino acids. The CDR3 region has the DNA TGTGCCAGCATCGTTAGCGCTAGCTCCTACAATGAGCAGTTCTTC. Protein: CASIVSASSYNEQFF. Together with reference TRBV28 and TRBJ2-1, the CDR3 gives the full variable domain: DVKVTQSSRYLVKRTGEKVFLECVQDMDHENMFWYRQDPGLGLRLIYFSYDVKMKEKGDIPEGYSVSREKKERFSLILESASTNQTSMYLCASIVSASSYNEQFFGPGTRLTVL.

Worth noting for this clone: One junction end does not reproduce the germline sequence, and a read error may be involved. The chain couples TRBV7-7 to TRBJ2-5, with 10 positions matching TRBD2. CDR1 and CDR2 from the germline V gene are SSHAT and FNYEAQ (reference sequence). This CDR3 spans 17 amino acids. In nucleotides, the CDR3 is TGTGCTAGCAGCTTAGCGCTAGCTAGCGGGAGTAGGGAGACCCAGTACTTC. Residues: CASSLALASGSRETQYF.

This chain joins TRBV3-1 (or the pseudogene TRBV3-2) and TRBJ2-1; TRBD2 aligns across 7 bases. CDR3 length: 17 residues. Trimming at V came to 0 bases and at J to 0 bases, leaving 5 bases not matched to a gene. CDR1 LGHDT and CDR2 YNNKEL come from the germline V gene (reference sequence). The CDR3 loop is CASSQDGSGGSYNEQFF. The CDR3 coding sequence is TGTGCCAGCAGCCAAGATGGGTCGGGGGGCTCCTACAATGAGCAGTTCTTC.

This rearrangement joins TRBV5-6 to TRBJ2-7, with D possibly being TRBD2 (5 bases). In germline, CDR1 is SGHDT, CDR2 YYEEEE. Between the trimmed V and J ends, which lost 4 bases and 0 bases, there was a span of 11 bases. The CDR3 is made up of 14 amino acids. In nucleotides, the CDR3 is TGTGCCAGCAGCCGCCGAGGGAACTCCTACGAGCAGTACTTC. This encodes CASSRRGNSYEQYF.

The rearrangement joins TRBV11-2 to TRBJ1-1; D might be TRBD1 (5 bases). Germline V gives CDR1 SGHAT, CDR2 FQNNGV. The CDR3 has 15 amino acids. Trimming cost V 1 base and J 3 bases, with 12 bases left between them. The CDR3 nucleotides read TGTGCCAGCAGCTTAGCGCCAGGGACTGACACTGAAGCTTTCTTT. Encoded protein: CASSLAPGTDTEAFF.

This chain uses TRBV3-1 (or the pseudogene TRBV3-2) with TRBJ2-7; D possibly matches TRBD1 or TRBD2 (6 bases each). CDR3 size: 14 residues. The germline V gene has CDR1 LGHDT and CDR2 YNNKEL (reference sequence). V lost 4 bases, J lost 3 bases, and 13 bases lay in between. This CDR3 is CASSLVGGHYEQYF. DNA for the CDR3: TGTGCCAGCAGCCTGGTTGGGGGGCACTACGAGCAGTACTTC.

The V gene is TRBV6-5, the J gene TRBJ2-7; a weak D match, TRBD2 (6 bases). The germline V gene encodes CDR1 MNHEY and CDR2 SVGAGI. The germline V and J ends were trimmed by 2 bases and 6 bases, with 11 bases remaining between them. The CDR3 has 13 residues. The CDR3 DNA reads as TGTGCCAGCAGTTACCTGAAGACTAGCGAGCAGTACTTC. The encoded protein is CASSYLKTSEQYF.

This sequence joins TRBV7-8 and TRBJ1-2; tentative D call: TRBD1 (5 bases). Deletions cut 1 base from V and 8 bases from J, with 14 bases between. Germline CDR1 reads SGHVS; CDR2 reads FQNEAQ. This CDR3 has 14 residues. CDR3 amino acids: CASSLVLDGGGYTF. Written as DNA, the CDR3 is TGTGCCAGCAGCTTAGTCCTGGATGGGGGGGGCTACACCTTC.

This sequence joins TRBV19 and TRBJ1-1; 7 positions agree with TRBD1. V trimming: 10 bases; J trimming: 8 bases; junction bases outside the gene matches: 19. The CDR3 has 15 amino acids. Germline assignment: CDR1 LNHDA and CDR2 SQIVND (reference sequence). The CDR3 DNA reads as TGTGCCACCAGAACAATACAGACAGGGCGAGGGGAAGCTTTCTTT. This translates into CATRTIQTGRGEAFF.